This T cell receptor (beta chain) was recovered during a study of shared clonotypes between healthy human individuals. General study points: The sole specimen, blood, was sampled, and tissue repertoires likely differ.

Data came from immunoSEQ multiplex PCR; TCRdb stores just in-frame clones and leaves some out. The sample contains roughly 2,500,000 clones, 93% of which appear only once. This clone was seen more than once but under ten times. Its target is unknown. The ends were cut back, 2 bases at V and 3 bases at J, with 13 bases in the middle. In germline, CDR1 is MNHNS, CDR2 SASEGT. The CDR3 runs to 15 residues. Material: naive CD4+ T cells from PBMCs. Subset specified: CD45RA+ positively selected. This receptor was obtained from a man younger than 35 in good health. Some clones in this sample may be carry-over from other donors' samples. J is TRBJ1-1 and V is TRBV6-1; D not resolved. The CDR3 DNA follows: TGTGCCAGCAGTGAATTGGCGGTAAGGTACACTGAAGCTTTCTTT. It codes for CASSELAVRYTEAFF.